The 18 T cell receptor beta chains given below trace back to one sample, sequenced in a study of neurological immune-mediated disorders. MiXCR was run by TCRdb on the 5' RACE reads, yielding one entry per CDR3 protein. The sample shows tens of thousands of distinct CDR3 sequences, about a tenth of them seen only once. Specified time point: longitudinal time-point 1 (baseline). Sequencing was performed on PBMCs. The source of these receptors is a man aged 25-45 years in good health.

The chain combines TRBV5-1 with TRBJ2-1; no definite D call. This CDR3 has 13 amino acids. Germline V lookup: CDR1 SGHRS, CDR2 YFSETQ. V lost 0 bases and J lost 6, with 7 bases in between. CDR3 bases: TGCGCCAGCAGCTTGGGCCAGGTCAATGAGCAGTTCTTC. This sequence encodes CASSLGQVNEQFF. Complete variable domain (other parts from reference TRBV5-1 and TRBJ2-1): KAGVTQTPRYLIKTRGQQVTLSCSPISGHRSVSWYQQTPGQGLQFLFEYFSETQRNKGNFPGRFSGRQFSNSRSEMNVSTLELGDSALYLCASSLGQVNEQFFGPGTRLTVL.

Many counts were recorded for this clonotype. The chain couples TRBV7-9 to TRBJ2-2; a possible D gene is TRBD2 (5 bases). V was trimmed by 0 bases and J by 3 bases, leaving 5 bases between them. The germline V gene has CDR1 SEHNR and CDR2 FQNEAQ (reference sequence). There are 14 residues in the CDR3. CDR3 residues: CASSLAGDTGELFF. CDR3 coding DNA: TGTGCCAGCAGCTTAGCGGGAGACACCGGGGAGCTGTTTTTT. Complete variable domain (other parts from reference TRBV7-9 and TRBJ2-2): DTGVSQNPRHKITKRGQNVTFRCDPISEHNRLYWYRQTLGQGPEFLTYFQNEAQLEKSRLLSDRFSAERPKGSFSTLEIQRTEQGDSAMYLCASSLAGDTGELFFGEGSRLTVL.

This clonotype showed up many times. The V and J genes are TRBV12-3 or TRBV12-4 and TRBJ1-5; D possibly corresponds to TRBD1 (5 bases). CDR3 length: 13 amino acids. Trimming removed 9 bases from V and 2 bases from J, with 11 bases in between. The CDR3 coding sequence is TGTGCCAGTGTTAGGGGTGGCAATCAGCCCCAGCATTTT. This sequence encodes CASVRGGNQPQHF.

This clonotype has at least ten counts. This rearrangement joins TRBV5-1 to TRBJ2-7; 14 bases map to TRBD2. Trimming removed 1 base from V and 4 bases from J; junction bases left unmatched: 4. CDR1 is SGHRS and CDR2 is YFSETQ in the germline V gene. CDR3 size: 16 residues. The CDR3 here is CASSLPGTSGSYEQYF. For the CDR3, the DNA is TGCGCCAGCAGCTTGCCCGGGACTAGCGGGAGTTACGAGCAGTACTTC.

This clonotype was detected many times. The chain employs TRBV5-1 and TRBJ2-1; 8 nucleotides match TRBD2. Per germline, CDR1 SGHRS and CDR2 YFSETQ. There are 15 residues in the CDR3. The ends lost 2 bases at V and 6 bases at J; junction bases unmatched: 7. The CDR3 DNA follows: TGCGCCAGCAGCTTACCGGGAGGGCCTCTCAATGAGCAGTTCTTC. Amino acids: CASSLPGGPLNEQFF. Complete variable domain (other parts from reference TRBV5-1 and TRBJ2-1): KAGVTQTPRYLIKTRGQQVTLSCSPISGHRSVSWYQQTPGQGLQFLFEYFSETQRNKGNFPGRFSGRQFSNSRSEMNVSTLELGDSALYLCASSLPGGPLNEQFFGPGTRLTVL.

This clonotype has a count of ten or more. The chain joins TRBV2 to TRBJ2-5; D is unclear. The CDR3 has 13 residues. Germline CDR1 reads SNHLY; CDR2 reads FYNNEI. The V end was cut by 6 bases, the J end by 2 bases, with 10 bases between. The DNA of the CDR3 is TGTGCCAGCAGGCCCCCAGTGCAAGAGACCCAGTACTTC. Amino acid sequence: CASRPPVQETQYF.

This clonotype has more than one count but fewer than ten. The rearrangement links TRBV28 to TRBJ1-2, with a possible D match to TRBD1 (6 bases). The germline CDR1 and CDR2 sequences are MDHEN and SYDVKM. V lost 3 bases, J lost 6 bases, and 11 bases lay in between. CDR3 length equals 13 residues. The CDR3 nucleotides are TGTGCCAGCAGTTTGGTACAGGGCAATGGCTACACCTTC. Translation: CASSLVQGNGYTF.

This clonotype showed up many times. The chain has TRBV5-1 and TRBJ2-1, with a possible D match to TRBD1 (6 bases). This CDR3 region has 15 residues. The germline CDR1 and CDR2 sequences are SGHRS and YFSETQ. The V and J ends lost 5 bases and 5 bases respectively, with 17 bases between them. The CDR3 region has the DNA TGCGCCAGCAGGCTACAGGGCGGAGGTGACAATGAGCAGTTCTTC. Translated: CASRLQGGGDNEQFF.

At least ten counts were recorded for this clonotype. The rearrangement joins TRBV24-1 to TRBJ2-1; 16 bases align to TRBD2. CDR3 length: 18 amino acids. The germline CDR1 and CDR2 sequences are KGHDR and SFDVKD. V was clipped by 4 bases and J by 1 base; unmatched bases: 3. CDR3 residues: CATSDPGLAGGSYNEQFF. DNA of the CDR3: TGTGCCACCAGTGACCCGGGACTAGCGGGAGGGTCCTACAATGAGCAGTTCTTC.

Many counts were recorded for this clonotype. The chain combines TRBV5-1 with TRBJ2-2, with a weak D call TRBD2 (5 bases). V shed 0 bases and J shed 2 bases, with 11 bases lying between them. Germline V gives CDR1 SGHRS, CDR2 YFSETQ. This CDR3 has 16 residues. CDR3 DNA sequence: TGCGCCAGCAGCTTGGCGGGGTCACCCAACACCGGGGAGCTGTTTTTT. Its translation: CASSLAGSPNTGELFF.

The gene calls are TRBV27 and TRBJ1-1; the D gene is possibly TRBD1 (6 bases). The germline CDR1 and CDR2 sequences are MNHEY and SMNVEV (reference sequence). Deletions cut 5 bases from V and 8 bases from J, with 15 bases between. CDR3 length: 13 amino acids. CDR3 loop: CASSATGLTEAFF. As DNA, the CDR3 is TGTGCCAGCAGTGCAACAGGGTTGACCGAAGCTTTCTTT.

This clonotype was detected many times. CDR3 DNA: TGCGCCAGCAGCTTGGAGGGCAGAAACCAAGAGACCCAGTACTTC. It translates to CASSLEGRNQETQYF. The chain joins TRBV5-1 to TRBJ2-5; D is undetermined. From germline, CDR1 is SGHRS and CDR2 YFSETQ. The CDR3 totals 15 residues. Trimming pared 0 bases from V and 0 bases from J, leaving 9 bases between.

This clonotype was seen only a few times. The V gene is TRBV19, the J gene TRBJ2-2; D not resolved. Germline CDR1 and CDR2: LNHDA and SQIVND (reference sequence). V was pared by 5 bases and J by 6 bases, with 22 bases between. The CDR3 is made up of 17 amino acids. The CDR3: CASSLIGYLAAPGELFF. DNA for the CDR3: TGTGCCAGTAGTCTTATCGGCTACCTCGCGGCCCCCGGGGAGCTGTTTTTT.

This rearrangement joins TRBV27 to TRBJ2-7; TRBD1 aligns across 7 bases. Germline V gene sequence: CDR1 MNHEY, CDR2 SMNVEV (reference sequence). V shed 5 bases, J shed 4 bases, and the junction held 14 bases outside the gene matches. The CDR3 totals 16 residues. As DNA, the CDR3 is TGTGCCAGCAGTAGGGAACTGACAGGGAGCTCATACGAGCAGTACTTC. Its translation: CASSRELTGSSYEQYF.

The gene calls are TRBV7-2 and TRBJ1-3; D not resolved. V was pared by 5 bases and J by 2 bases, with 7 bases between. This CDR3 is 13 amino acids long. Per germline, CDR1 SGHTA and CDR2 FQGNSA. DNA of the CDR3: TGTGCCAGCAGCCTTAACACTGGAAACACCATATATTTT. It codes for CASSLNTGNTIYF.

The chain recombines TRBV6-2 or TRBV6-3 with TRBJ2-2; D may be TRBD2 (6 bases). CDR3 length: 17 amino acids. Deletions cut 6 bases from V and 4 bases from J, with 21 bases between. Germline assignment: CDR1 MNHEY and CDR2 SVGEGT. CDR3 coding DNA: TGTGCCAGCAGCACACTCTGGGGGAGGACCGGCACCGGGGAGCTGTTTTTT. Its protein product is CASSTLWGRTGTGELFF.

This clonotype has more than one count but fewer than ten. The chain uses TRBV20-1 and TRBJ2-2; D is unclear. The V end lost 6 bases, the J end lost 3 bases, and 8 bases lay between the germline ends. This CDR3 region has 12 residues. Germline loops: CDR1 DFQATT, CDR2 SNEGSKA (reference sequence). CDR3 in DNA: TGCAGTGCACAGTATGACACCGGGGAGCTGTTTTTT. Translation: CSAQYDTGELFF.

This clonotype showed up many times. The rearrangement joins TRBV29-1 to TRBJ2-7; tentative D call: TRBD1 (5 bases). The ends were cut back, 4 bases at V and 3 bases at J, with 7 bases in the middle. Germline-derived CDR1 and CDR2 are SQVTM and ANQGSEA. There are 11 residues in the CDR3. Here the CDR3 reads CSVGQYYEQYF. DNA for the CDR3: TGCAGCGTTGGACAGTACTACGAGCAGTACTTC.